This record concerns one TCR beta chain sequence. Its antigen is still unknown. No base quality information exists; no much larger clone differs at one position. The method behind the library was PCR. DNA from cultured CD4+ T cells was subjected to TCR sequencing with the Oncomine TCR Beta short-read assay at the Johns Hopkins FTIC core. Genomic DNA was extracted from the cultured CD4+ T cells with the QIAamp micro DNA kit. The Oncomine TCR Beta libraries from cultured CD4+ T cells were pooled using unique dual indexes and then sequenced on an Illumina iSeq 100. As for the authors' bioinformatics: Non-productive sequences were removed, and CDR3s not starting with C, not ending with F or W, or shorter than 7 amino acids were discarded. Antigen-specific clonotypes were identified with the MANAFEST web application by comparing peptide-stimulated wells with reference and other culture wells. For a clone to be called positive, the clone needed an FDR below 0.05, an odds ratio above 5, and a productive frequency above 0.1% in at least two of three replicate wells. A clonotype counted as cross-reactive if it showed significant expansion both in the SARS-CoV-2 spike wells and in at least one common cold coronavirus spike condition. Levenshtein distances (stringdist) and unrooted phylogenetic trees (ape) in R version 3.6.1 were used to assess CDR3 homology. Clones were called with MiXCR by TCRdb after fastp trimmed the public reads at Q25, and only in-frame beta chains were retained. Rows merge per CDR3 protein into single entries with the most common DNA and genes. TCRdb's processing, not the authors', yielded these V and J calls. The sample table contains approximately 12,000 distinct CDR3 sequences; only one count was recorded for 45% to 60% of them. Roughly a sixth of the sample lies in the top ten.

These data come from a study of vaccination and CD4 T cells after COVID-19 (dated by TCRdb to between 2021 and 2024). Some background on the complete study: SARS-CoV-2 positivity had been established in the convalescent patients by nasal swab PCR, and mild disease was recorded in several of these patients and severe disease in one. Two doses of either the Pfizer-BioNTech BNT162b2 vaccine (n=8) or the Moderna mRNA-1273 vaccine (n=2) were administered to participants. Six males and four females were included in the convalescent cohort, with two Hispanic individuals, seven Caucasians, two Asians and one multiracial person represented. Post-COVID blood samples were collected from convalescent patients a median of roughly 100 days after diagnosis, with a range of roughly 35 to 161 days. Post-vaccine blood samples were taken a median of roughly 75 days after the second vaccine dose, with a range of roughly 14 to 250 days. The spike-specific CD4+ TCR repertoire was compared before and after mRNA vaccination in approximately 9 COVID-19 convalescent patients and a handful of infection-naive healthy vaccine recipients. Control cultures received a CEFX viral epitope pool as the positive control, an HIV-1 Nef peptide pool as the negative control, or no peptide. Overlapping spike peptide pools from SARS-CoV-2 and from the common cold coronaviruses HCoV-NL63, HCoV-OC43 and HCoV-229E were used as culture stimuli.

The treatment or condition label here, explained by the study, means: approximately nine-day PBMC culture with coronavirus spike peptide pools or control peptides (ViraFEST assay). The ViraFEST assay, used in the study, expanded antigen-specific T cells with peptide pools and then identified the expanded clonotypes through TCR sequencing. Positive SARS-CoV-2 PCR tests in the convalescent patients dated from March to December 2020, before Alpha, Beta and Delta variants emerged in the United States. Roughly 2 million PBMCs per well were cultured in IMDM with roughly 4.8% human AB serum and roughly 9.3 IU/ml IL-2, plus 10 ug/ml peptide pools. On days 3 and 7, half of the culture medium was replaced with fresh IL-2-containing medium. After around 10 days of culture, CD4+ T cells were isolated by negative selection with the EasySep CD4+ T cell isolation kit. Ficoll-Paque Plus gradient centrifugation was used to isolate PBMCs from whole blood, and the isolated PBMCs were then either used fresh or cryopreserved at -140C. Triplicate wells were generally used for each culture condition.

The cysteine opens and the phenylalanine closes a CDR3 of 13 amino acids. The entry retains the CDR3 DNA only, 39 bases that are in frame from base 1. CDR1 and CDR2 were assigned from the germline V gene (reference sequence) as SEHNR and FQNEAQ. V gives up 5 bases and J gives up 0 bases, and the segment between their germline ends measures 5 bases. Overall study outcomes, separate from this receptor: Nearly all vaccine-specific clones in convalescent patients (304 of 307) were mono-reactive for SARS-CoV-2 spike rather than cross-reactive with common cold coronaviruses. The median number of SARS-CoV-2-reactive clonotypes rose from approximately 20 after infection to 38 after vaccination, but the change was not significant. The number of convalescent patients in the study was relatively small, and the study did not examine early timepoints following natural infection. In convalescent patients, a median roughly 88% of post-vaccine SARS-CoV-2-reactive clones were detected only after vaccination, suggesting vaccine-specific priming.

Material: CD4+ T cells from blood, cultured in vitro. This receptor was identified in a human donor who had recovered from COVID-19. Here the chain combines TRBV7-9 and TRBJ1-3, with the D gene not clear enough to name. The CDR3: CASSVYSGNTIYF. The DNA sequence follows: TGTGCCAGCAGCGTATACTCTGGAAACACCATATATTTT.